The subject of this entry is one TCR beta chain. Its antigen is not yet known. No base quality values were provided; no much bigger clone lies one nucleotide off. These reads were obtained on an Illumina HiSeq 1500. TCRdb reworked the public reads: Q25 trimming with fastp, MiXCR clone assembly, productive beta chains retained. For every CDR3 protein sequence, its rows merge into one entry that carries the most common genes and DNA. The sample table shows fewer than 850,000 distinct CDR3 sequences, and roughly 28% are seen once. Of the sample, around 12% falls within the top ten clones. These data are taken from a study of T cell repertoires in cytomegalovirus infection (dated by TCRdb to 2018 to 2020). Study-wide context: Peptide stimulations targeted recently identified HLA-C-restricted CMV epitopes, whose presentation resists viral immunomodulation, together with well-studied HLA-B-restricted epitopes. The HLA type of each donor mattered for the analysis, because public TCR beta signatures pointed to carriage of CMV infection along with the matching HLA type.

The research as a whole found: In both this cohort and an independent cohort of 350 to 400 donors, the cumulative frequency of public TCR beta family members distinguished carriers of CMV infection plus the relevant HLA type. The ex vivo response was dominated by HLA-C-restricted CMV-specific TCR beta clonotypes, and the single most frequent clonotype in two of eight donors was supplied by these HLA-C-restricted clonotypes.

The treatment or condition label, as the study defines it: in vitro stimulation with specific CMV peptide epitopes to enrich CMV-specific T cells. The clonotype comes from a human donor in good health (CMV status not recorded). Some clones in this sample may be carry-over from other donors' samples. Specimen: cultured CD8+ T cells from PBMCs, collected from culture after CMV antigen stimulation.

DNA sequence: TGTGCCAGCAGCTTAGAGGTTTCTGAAGCTTTCTTT. This sequence encodes CASSLEVSEAFF. The chain uses TRBV7-2 and TRBJ1-1, with an unclear D gene assignment. From cysteine to phenylalanine, the CDR3 is 12 amino acids long. Only the CDR3 DNA stays, 36 bases, in frame from base 1. From the germline V gene, CDR1 is SGHTA and CDR2 is FQGNSA. Trimming at the junction amounts to 1 base on V and 6 bases on J, and the germline ends lie 6 bases apart.